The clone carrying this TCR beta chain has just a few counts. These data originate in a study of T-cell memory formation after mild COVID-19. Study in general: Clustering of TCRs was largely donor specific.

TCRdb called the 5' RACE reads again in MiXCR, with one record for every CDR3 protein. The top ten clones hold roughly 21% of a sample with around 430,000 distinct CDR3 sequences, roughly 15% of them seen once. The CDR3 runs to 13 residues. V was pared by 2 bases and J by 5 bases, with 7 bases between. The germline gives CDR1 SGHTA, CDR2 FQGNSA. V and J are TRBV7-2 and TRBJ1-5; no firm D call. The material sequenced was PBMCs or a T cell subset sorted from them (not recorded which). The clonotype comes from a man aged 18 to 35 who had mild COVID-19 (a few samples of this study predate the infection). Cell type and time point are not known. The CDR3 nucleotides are TGTGCCAGCAGCTTAAACGAATATCAGCCCCAGCATTTT. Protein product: CASSLNEYQPQHF.